Listed below are T cell receptor beta chains from one sample, sequenced in a study of shared clonotypes between healthy human individuals. Produced via immunoSEQ multiplex PCR; TCRdb's table is partial and in-frame only. The sample records 2 million to 2.5 million clones, roughly 93% being singletons. The sample taken for sequencing was naive CD4+ T cells from PBMCs. The receptors here all came from a man younger than 30 in good health. Some clones in this sample may be carry-over from other donors' samples. CDR3s include the opening cysteine and the closing phenylalanine or tryptophan. Each record gives: V gene, D gene, J gene, clone size, CDR3 protein, CDR3 DNA. The D gene is left open where the match is weak. Clone size is stated in some rows and not others, as once, few, many or a class when expanded.

>TRBV7-9|NA|TRBJ2-1|NA
CASSWGTEVEQFF
TGTGCCAGCAGCTGGGGAACCGAGGTTGAGCAGTTCTTC
>TRBV11-2|TRBD2|TRBJ2-7|NA
CASSTGTSGRSYEQYF
TGTGCCAGCAGCACCGGGACTAGCGGGAGATCCTACGAGCAGTACTTC
>TRBV7-2|NA|TRBJ2-7|NA
CASSLGRESTYEQYF
TGTGCCAGCAGCTTAGGACGTGAGTCTACCTACGAGCAGTACTTC
>TRBV9|NA|TRBJ2-3|NA
CASSVMSDTQYF
TGTGCCAGCAGCGTAATGTCAGATACGCAGTATTTT
>TRBV5-1|TRBD2|TRBJ2-1|NA
CASRGSGVDYNEQFF
TGCGCCAGCAGGGGTAGCGGGGTGGATTACAATGAGCAGTTCTTC
>TRBV6-6|NA|TRBJ1-2|NA
CASSPGYGYTF
TGTGCCAGCAGTCCCGGATATGGCTACACCTTC
>TRBV2|NA|TRBJ1-4|NA
CASSDIGAYNEKLFF
TGTGCCAGCAGTGACATAGGGGCTTATAATGAAAAACTGTTTTTT
>TRBV6-1|NA|TRBJ1-4|NA
CASRPEQGMNEKLFF
TGTGCCAGCAGACCTGAGCAGGGGATGAATGAAAAACTGTTTTTT
>TRBV20-1|NA|TRBJ1-5|few
CSARVGSQQHF
TGCAGTGCTAGAGTCGGCAGCCAGCAGCATTTT
>TRBV28|NA|TRBJ2-1|NA
CASGPVLNNEQFF
TGTGCCAGCGGGCCGGTCCTTAACAATGAGCAGTTCTTC
>TRBV7-3|NA|TRBJ2-1|NA
CASRASDQQFF
TGTGCCAGCAGGGCTAGCGACCAGCAGTTCTTC
>TRBV4-2|TRBD2|TRBJ2-1|NA
CASSQDVRLAGFYGEQFF
TGTGCCAGCAGCCAAGATGTGAGACTAGCGGGATTCTACGGGGAGCAGTTCTTC
>TRBV5-1|NA|TRBJ2-1|NA
CASSLAGRSSYNEQFF
TGCGCCAGCAGCTTGGCGGGCCGCAGCTCCTACAATGAGCAGTTCTTC
>TRBV5-1|NA|TRBJ2-7|NA
CASSLEGRLQYF
TGCGCCAGCAGCTTGGAGGGCAGGCTTCAGTACTTC
>TRBV2|NA|TRBJ1-1|NA
CASSPIYNRELGTEAFF
TGTGCCAGCAGTCCAATTTATAACAGGGAACTAGGCACTGAAGCTTTCTTT
>TRBV19|TRBD1|TRBJ1-5|NA
CASVDRASGNQPQHF
TGTGCCAGTGTAGACAGGGCGAGCGGCAATCAGCCCCAGCATTTT
>TRBV6-5|TRBD2|TRBJ2-7|NA
CASTRTSGRVYEQYF
TGTGCCAGCACCCGGACTAGCGGGAGAGTCTACGAGCAGTACTTC
>TRBV12-5|NA|TRBJ2-6|NA
CASGPSVSSGANVLTF
TGTGCTAGTGGTCCCAGTGTTAGCTCTGGGGCCAACGTCCTGACTTTC
>TRBV7-9|TRBD2|TRBJ2-3|NA
CASSFPRLAGGGTDTQYF
TGTGCCAGCAGCTTTCCGAGACTAGCGGGAGGTGGCACAGATACGCAGTATTTT
>TRBV28|NA|TRBJ1-5|NA
CASSLKDRLGHF
TGTGCCAGCAGTTTAAAGGACCGCCTAGGGCATTTT
>TRBV7-9|TRBD2|TRBJ2-1|NA
CASSPRVAGVGEQFF
TGTGCCAGCAGCCCCCGGGTAGCGGGAGTGGGAGAGCAGTTCTTC
>TRBV10-3|TRBD2|TRBJ2-3|NA
CAISEAGEDTQYF
TGTGCCATCAGTGAGGCGGGGGAAGATACGCAGTATTTT
>TRBV16|NA|TRBJ2-7|NA
CASSLKDWSYEQYF
TGTGCCAGCAGCCTAAAGGACTGGTCCTACGAGCAGTACTTC
>TRBV9|NA|TRBJ2-7|NA
CASSPFPPAEGSYEQYF
TGTGCCAGCAGCCCATTCCCACCGGCGGAGGGGTCCTACGAGCAGTACTTC
>TRBV9|TRBD1|TRBJ2-7|NA
CASSVTGSGEQYF
TGTGCCAGCAGCGTGACAGGGTCGGGCGAGCAGTACTTC
>TRBV5-1|TRBD1|TRBJ2-1|NA
CASSLQGASSYNEQFF
TGCGCCAGCAGCTTACAGGGGGCAAGCTCCTACAATGAGCAGTTCTTC
>TRBV11-2|NA|TRBJ2-3|NA
CASSLDRAGPDTQYF
TGTGCCAGCAGCTTAGATCGGGCGGGTCCGGATACGCAGTATTTT
>TRBV7-9|TRBD1|TRBJ1-1|few
CASSLQRTGGTEAFF
TGTGCCAGCAGCCTCCAAAGGACAGGGGGCACTGAAGCTTTCTTT
>TRBV27|NA|TRBJ2-7|NA
CASRVSDEQYF
TGTGCCAGCAGGGTCTCGGACGAGCAGTACTTC
>TRBV28|NA|TRBJ1-2|NA
CASSSGRYGYTF
TGTGCCAGCAGTTCGGGACGCTATGGCTACACCTTC
>TRBV6-6|TRBD1|TRBJ1-1|NA
CASSVIPGQLVAEAFF
TGTGCCAGCAGTGTGATTCCGGGACAGCTTGTCGCTGAAGCTTTCTTT
>TRBV4-2|TRBD1|TRBJ1-2|NA
CASSQHSGTGLNGYTF
TGTGCCAGCAGCCAACACTCCGGGACAGGATTAAACGGCTACACCTTC
>TRBV28|NA|TRBJ2-3|NA
CASWEATGTDTQYF
TGTGCCTCTTGGGAGGCAACCGGCACAGATACGCAGTATTTT
>TRBV5-5|NA|TRBJ1-4|NA
CASSLDDNEKLFF
TGTGCCAGCAGCTTGGACGATAATGAAAAACTGTTTTTT
>TRBV7-6|TRBD2|TRBJ2-7|NA
CASTSGSIYEQYF
TGTGCCAGCACTAGCGGGAGTATCTACGAGCAGTACTTC
>TRBV28|NA|TRBJ1-1|NA
CASSLPGTPNTEAFF
TGTGCCAGCAGCCTTCCCGGGACACCGAACACTGAAGCTTTCTTT
>TRBV5-6|TRBD1|TRBJ1-5|NA
CASSVRTGGFQPQHF
TGTGCCAGCAGCGTCAGGACAGGGGGTTTTCAGCCCCAGCATTTT
>TRBV6-5|TRBD1|TRBJ1-2|NA
CASSRPGQVYGYTF
TGTGCCAGCAGCCGACCGGGACAGGTCTATGGCTACACCTTC
>TRBV28|TRBD2|TRBJ2-2|NA
CAVLAFNTGELFF
TGTGCCGTACTAGCGTTTAACACCGGGGAGCTGTTTTTT
>TRBV4-2|NA|TRBJ2-4|NA
CASSQDQAGNLPEKGNIQYF
TGTGCCAGCAGCCAAGATCAGGCGGGCAACCTACCCGAAAAGGGAAACATTCAGTACTTC
>TRBV27|NA|TRBJ1-3|NA
CASSLSIYSGNTIYF
TGTGCCAGCAGTTTATCAATATACTCTGGAAACACCATATATTTT
>TRBV7-8|TRBD2|TRBJ2-7|NA
CASTPRASGATYEQYF
TGTGCCAGCACCCCCCGGGCTAGCGGGGCCACTTACGAGCAGTACTTC
>TRBV4-1|TRBD2|TRBJ2-3|once
CASKGLGHTDTQYF
TGCGCCAGCAAGGGACTAGGCCACACAGATACGCAGTATTTT
>TRBV29-1|NA|TRBJ1-1|NA
CSGDEAFF
TGCAGCGGGGATGAAGCTTTCTTT
>TRBV7-2|NA|TRBJ2-7|NA
CASSLGSGLSYEQYF
TGTGCCAGCAGCTTAGGTTCAGGCCTCTCCTACGAGCAGTACTTC
>TRBV7-9|TRBD1|TRBJ2-7|NA
CASSYKTGGDRYEQYF
TGTGCCAGCAGTTACAAAACAGGGGGCGACCGCTACGAGCAGTACTTC
>TRBV11-2|NA|TRBJ2-5|NA
CASSRVVSSDEETQYF
TGTGCCAGCAGCCGGGTTGTGTCGTCGGACGAAGAGACCCAGTACTTC
>TRBV4-2|TRBD2|TRBJ2-7|NA
CASSQDDLAGENEQYF
TGTGCCAGCAGCCAAGATGACCTAGCGGGAGAGAACGAGCAGTACTTC